This T cell receptor (beta chain) was documented in a study of control samples from healthy donors and cancer patients. Trimming stripped 2 bases from V and 0 bases from J, with 1 base between. The CDR3 has 12 residues. Germline CDR1 reads SGHVS; CDR2 reads FQNEAQ. The method was immunoSEQ multiplex PCR; TCRdb's version includes in-frame clones alone and lacks a portion of them. Of around 190,000 clones in the sample, around nine tenths are singletons; the top ten hold around 1.4%. The sample was blood. The sequence was obtained from a man aged 25 to 40 in good health. The V call is TRBV7-8, the J call TRBJ1-1; D unclear. CDR3 sequence reads: CASSLMNTEAFF. The CDR3 bases are TGTGCCAGCAGCTTAATGAACACTGAAGCTTTCTTT.